What follows are 7 T cell receptor beta chains derived from one specimen sequenced in a study of identical twins. TCRdb reanalysed the 5' RACE reads using MiXCR and keeps one entry per CDR3 protein. The profile shows about 280,000 distinct CDR3 sequences, approximately 8.5% of them singletons. The same sample was also used in a study of yellow fever vaccine responses in identical twins.

The sample consisted of memory (CD45RO+) T cells sorted from blood. The receptors originated from a young woman in good health.

This clonotype was seen repeatedly, ten times or more. A read error is possible here, since a much larger clone lies one base away. This sequence joins TRBV12-3 or TRBV12-4 and TRBJ2-1; D is perhaps TRBD2 (6 bases). This CDR3 is built from 16 residues. V shed 0 bases and J shed 0 bases, with 9 bases lying between them. CDR3 DNA sequence: TGTGCCAGCAGTTTAGCGGCGGGAAGCTCCTACAATGAGCAGTTCTTC. It codes for CASSLAAGSSYNEQFF.

Only a few counts were recorded for this clonotype. The chain joins TRBV6-2 or TRBV6-3 to TRBJ2-7; 13 positions agree with TRBD2. V gave up 0 bases and J gave up 3 bases; unmatched junction bases: 2. Germline V gene data show CDR1 as MNHEY and CDR2 as SVGEGT. This CDR3 contains 16 residues. CDR3 in amino acids: CASSYSGLAGNYEQYF. Here the CDR3 DNA reads TGTGCCAGCAGTTACTCGGGACTAGCGGGAAACTACGAGCAGTACTTC.

This clonotype was detected many times. The CDR3: CASAPMPVETQYF. The CDR3 DNA is TGTGCCAGTGCGCCGATGCCCGTGGAGACCCAGTACTTC. The chain links TRBV3-1 to TRBJ2-5; D uncertain. There are 13 residues in the CDR3. The germline gives CDR1 LGHDT, CDR2 YNNKEL (reference sequence). Trimming stripped 9 bases from V and 5 bases from J, with 16 bases between.

This clonotype has a handful of counts. This rearrangement joins TRBV10-1 to TRBJ1-1, with D tentatively TRBD1 (6 bases). Trimming took 2 bases from V and 6 from J, leaving 10 bases between them. Germline CDR1 WNHNN, CDR2 SYGVQD (reference sequence). The CDR3 contains 13 residues. The CDR3 spells CASSEDRRAEAFF. The CDR3 coding sequence is TGCGCCAGCAGTGAGGACAGGAGGGCTGAAGCTTTCTTT.

This clonotype was seen a few times. The V gene is TRBV7-9, the J gene TRBJ2-7; 9 positions agree with TRBD1. Germline V gene sequence: CDR1 SEHNR, CDR2 FQNEAQ (reference sequence). J gave up 5 bases and V 1 base, and 6 bases lay outside the gene matches. This CDR3 has 15 amino acids. Here the CDR3 reads CASSLGWDREDEQYF. As DNA, the CDR3 is TGTGCCAGCAGCTTAGGATGGGACAGGGAGGACGAGCAGTACTTC.

The rearrangement uses TRBV5-1 and TRBJ2-7; 7 nucleotides match TRBD2. The V gene's germline CDR1 is SGHRS and CDR2 YFSETQ. After removal of 3 bases from V and 6 bases from J, the junction contained 12 bases not matched to a gene. This CDR3 comprises 15 residues. CDR3 in DNA: TGCGCCAGCAGCTCGGGCGGGAGTAGTCTTCCCGAGCAGTACTTC. This codes for CASSSGGSSLPEQYF.

This clonotype was seen a few times. The chain combines TRBV6-4 with TRBJ2-5; 9 nucleotides match TRBD2. Germline lookup yields CDR1 MRHNA and CDR2 SNTAGT. The V and J ends lost 3 bases and 8 bases, in that order; junction bases with no gene match: 10. This CDR3 spans 15 amino acids. CDR3 sequence reads: CASSESAGGRETQYF. The CDR3 DNA is TGTGCCAGCAGTGAATCAGCGGGGGGCCGAGAAACCCAGTACTTC.